The clone carrying this T cell receptor beta chain was detected a few times. The antigen remains unidentified. This entry comes from a study of cytomegalovirus exposure and HLA in healthy donors. Study-wide background: Among the 300 to 450 genotyped donors, 81% were placed in the Caucasian-associated ancestry cluster.

Germline assignment: CDR1 SGHNT and CDR2 YYREEE (reference sequence). The CDR3 has 13 residues. V lost 3 bases and J 0 bases, leaving 5 bases between the germline ends. The PCR had 60 Vbeta and 13 Jbeta primers. TCRdb's copy holds only in-frame clones and misses some; the assay was immunoSEQ multiplex PCR. Of some 60,000 clones listed, 65% to 85% are singletons. Findings of the study overall: Cytomegalovirus status was reportedly diagnosed by the classifier with high specificity and sensitivity. In a later analysis, several top co-occurrence clusters appeared linked to parvovirus B19, influenza, CMV and Epstein-Barr virus. It was approximately 150 TCR beta chains that were listed as cytomegalovirus-associated.

The receptor comes from a male donor in good health and CMV-seronegative. Sequenced: PBMCs. The V and J genes are TRBV5-4 and TRBJ2-3; D call uncertain. The CDR3 nucleotides read TGTGCCAGCAGCTCGACTAGCACAGATACGCAGTATTTT. Translation: CASSSTSTDTQYF.